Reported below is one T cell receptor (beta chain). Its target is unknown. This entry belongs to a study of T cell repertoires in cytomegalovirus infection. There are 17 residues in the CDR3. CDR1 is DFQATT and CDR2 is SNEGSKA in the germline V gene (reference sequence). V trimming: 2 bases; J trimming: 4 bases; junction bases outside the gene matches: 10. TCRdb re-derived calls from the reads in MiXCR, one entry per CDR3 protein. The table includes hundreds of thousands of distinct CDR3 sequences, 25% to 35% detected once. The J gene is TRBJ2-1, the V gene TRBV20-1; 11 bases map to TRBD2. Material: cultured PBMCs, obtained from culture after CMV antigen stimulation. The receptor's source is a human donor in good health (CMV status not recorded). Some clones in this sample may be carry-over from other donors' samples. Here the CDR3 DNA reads TGCAGTGCTAGACTTTGGGGTAGCGGGGGGGATTACAATGAGCAGTTCTTC. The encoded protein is CSARLWGSGGDYNEQFF.